Each of the 9 T cell receptor beta chains below was sequenced from the same sample in a study of CXCR3-negative and CXCR3-positive naive CD8 T cells. No cognate antigen is known for these TCRs. Study-level results: The TRB CDR3s that CXCR3-positive naive cells carried were more hydrophobic than those of CXCR3-negative naive cells.

All TRB cDNA libraries came from 5' RACE performed with UMI labels. TCRdb reprocessed the 5' RACE reads and reports one entry per CDR3 protein, with no DNA. The sample table includes under 110,000 distinct CDR3 sequences. Sequenced input: naive CXCR3+ CD8+ T cells from blood. Regarding subset: CD45RO-CCR7+CD27+CD95- naive CD8+ T cells expressing CXCR3 (TNR3+). The receptors derive from a human donor in good health. Some clones in this sample may be carry-over from other donors' samples.

The chain carries TRBV7-9 and TRBJ1-4. This CDR3 has 17 amino acids. Germline V gene data show CDR1 as SEHNR and CDR2 as FQNEAQ (reference sequence). The CDR3 region is CASSLATAGPRNEKLFF. The whole variable domain, filled in from reference TRBV7-9 and TRBJ1-4, reads DTGVSQNPRHKITKRGQNVTFRCDPISEHNRLYWYRQTLGQGPEFLTYFQNEAQLEKSRLLSDRFSAERPKGSFSTLEIQRTEQGDSAMYLCASSLATAGPRNEKLFFGSGTQLSVL.

This rearrangement joins TRBV5-5 to TRBJ1-6; without DNA, the TCRdb call of TRBD1 cannot be checked. The CDR3 is 17 amino acids. Germline V gene sequence: CDR1 SGHKS, CDR2 YYEKEE (reference sequence). This chain's CDR3 is CASSLQAGTGSGSPLHF.

The CDR3 loop is CASTEPGGEQYF. This sequence joins TRBV7-9 and TRBJ2-7; TCRdb reports TRBD1, a call that lacks DNA to check it against. The CDR3 sequence is 12 residues long. CDR1 and CDR2 (germline): SEHNR, FQNEAQ (reference sequence).

The genes are TRBV29-1 and TRBJ1-2. The CDR3 runs to 13 residues. Germline V gene data show CDR1 as SQVTM and CDR2 as ANQGSEA. This CDR3 is CSVEDLIPYGYTF.

This chain joins TRBV4-1 and TRBJ2-7. The CDR3 loop spans 14 amino acids. Germline lookup yields CDR1 MGHRA and CDR2 YSYEKL. The CDR3: CASSQDQGSYEQYF.

The chain couples TRBV29-1 to TRBJ1-2. CDR1 and CDR2 from the germline V gene are SQVTM and ANQGSEA. This CDR3 contains 11 residues. The CDR3 loop is CSVLGDYGYTF.

This chain joins TRBV3-1 and TRBJ2-7; TCRdb picks TRBD2, but there is no DNA to check that call. The CDR3 loop spans 18 amino acids. Germline CDR1 and CDR2: LGHDT and YNNKEL (reference sequence). CDR3 protein: CASSQDPSGALSSYEQYF.

CDR3 residues: CSARGTGWQTYNEQFF. The V gene is TRBV20-1, the J gene TRBJ2-1; TCRdb's D call, TRBD1, is unchecked because there is no DNA. Germline loops: CDR1 DFQATT, CDR2 SNEGSKA (reference sequence). The CDR3 runs to 16 residues.

CDR3: CASSRDSGGYTF. This chain uses TRBV5-1 with TRBJ1-2. The CDR3 runs to 12 residues. Germline lookup yields CDR1 SGHRS and CDR2 YFSETQ.